The present entry profiles one T cell receptor beta chain with its context. Original data processing: ImmunoSEQ supplied junction-only sequences lacking quality scores, so filtering was different. Data came from immunoSEQ multiplex PCR; TCRdb stores just in-frame clones and leaves some out. V and J calls and clone size are copied from that table; D and trimming were computed from the DNA. The sample records more than 2 million clones, approximately 94% being singletons. CD8 cells regarded as naive lacked CD45RO, were positively chosen for CCR7, and omitted terminally differentiated effector memory CD45RA+ cells. This specimen belongs to a study of shared clonotypes between healthy human individuals. J gave up 7 bases and V 0 bases, and 12 bases lay outside the gene matches. Germline V gives CDR1 LNHDA, CDR2 SQIVND (reference sequence). The CDR3 is 17 amino acids.

The sample consisted of naive CD8+ T cells sorted from blood. The rearrangement joins TRBV19 to TRBJ2-7, with 10 positions matching TRBD1. This receptor was identified in a man aged 18 to 29 in good health. The DNA for the CDR3 is TGTGCCAGTAGTATAGACGGTACCGGGACAGGGGCCTGGGAGCAGTACTTC. This translates into CASSIDGTGTGAWEQYF.